Below are 10 T cell receptor beta chains sequenced from a single sample in a study of control samples from healthy donors and cancer patients (dated by TCRdb to about 2020). The method was the immunoSEQ multiplex PCR assay. TCRdb carries this immuneACCESS record with in-frame sequences only. Its versions omit some clonotypes, under half of them owing to an unresolved V gene in the studies checked, with the rest unexplained. The sample table holds around 190,000 clones, of which about 92% were seen once. The ten largest make up 1.3% to 1.5% of the sample. The sequenced material came from blood. These receptor sequences come from a man aged 25-45 years in good health.

This sequence joins TRBV30 and TRBJ1-3; no clear D gene. V lost 0 bases, J lost 1 base, and 10 bases lay in between. The germline CDR1 and CDR2 sequences are GTSNPN and SVGIG (reference sequence). This CDR3 region has 15 residues. The CDR3: CAWSVRALSGNTIYF. The CDR3, as DNA: TGTGCCTGGAGTGTACGAGCTCTGTCTGGAAACACCATATATTTT.

The gene calls are TRBV19 and TRBJ1-5; 8 bases map to TRBD1. Germline trimming cut 5 bases from V and 2 bases from J; bases unmatched to any gene: 5. Looked up from germline, CDR1 is LNHDA and CDR2 is SQIVND (reference sequence). The CDR3 has 15 residues. The CDR3 loop is CASSFRDRRNQPQHF. The CDR3 DNA is TGTGCCAGTAGTTTCCGGGACAGGCGCAATCAGCCCCAGCATTTT.

This clone was detected a few times. The V and J genes are TRBV10-3 and TRBJ2-7; 7 positions match TRBD1. The germline V gene encodes CDR1 ENHRY and CDR2 SYGVKD. This CDR3 is built from 16 residues. V gave up 1 base and J gave up 6 bases; unmatched junction bases: 12. This CDR3 reads CAISEFADRARGEQYF. CDR3 coding DNA: TGTGCCATCAGTGAGTTCGCAGACAGGGCCCGGGGCGAGCAGTACTTC.

The V call is TRBV7-2, the J call TRBJ2-3, with 10 bases aligning to TRBD1. Germline V gene sequence: CDR1 SGHTA, CDR2 FQGNSA. This CDR3 comprises 13 residues. V shed 5 bases and J 12 bases; nucleotides not matched to a gene: 8. The CDR3 DNA sequence: TGTGCCAGCAGCGTTAGGACAGGGGGGTACCAGTATTTT. Protein product: CASSVRTGGYQYF.

J is TRBJ1-5 and V is TRBV6-1; no firm D call. Trimming took 3 bases from V and 3 from J, leaving 9 bases between them. Germline CDR1 reads MNHNS; CDR2 reads SASEGT. The CDR3 is 14 residues long. CDR3 coding DNA: TGTGCCAGCAGTGACAGAGAGCTCAATCAGCCCCAGCATTTT. Its protein is CASSDRELNQPQHF.

The rearrangement links TRBV7-2 to TRBJ2-7; no firm D call. Germline CDR1 is SGHTA and CDR2 is FQGNSA. Trimming removed 1 base from V and 2 bases from J, with 9 bases in between. CDR3 length: 14 residues. The chain's CDR3 is CASSLGIGAYEQYF. Here the CDR3 DNA reads TGTGCCAGCAGCTTAGGAATAGGAGCCTACGAGCAGTACTTC.

The chain joins TRBV18 to TRBJ2-1; 9 nucleotides line up with TRBD1. The CDR3 has 15 residues. Germline CDR1 is KGHSH and CDR2 is LQKENI. V gave up 4 bases and J gave up 0 bases; unmatched junction bases: 1. For the CDR3, the DNA is TGTGCCAGCTCACTGGGACAGGGCTCCTACAATGAGCAGTTCTTC. Its protein is CASSLGQGSYNEQFF.

The V gene is TRBV5-4, the J gene TRBJ2-7, with no clear D. V lost 0 bases and J 2 bases, leaving 12 bases between the germline ends. The V gene's germline CDR1 is SGHNT and CDR2 YYREEE (reference sequence). This CDR3 spans 15 amino acids. CDR3 in DNA: TGTGCCAGCAGCTTGGAGTTGGGTCCCACCTACGAGCAGTACTTC. This codes for CASSLELGPTYEQYF. Full variable domain (remainder filled in from reference TRBV5-4 and TRBJ2-7): ETGVTQSPTHLIKTRGQQVTLRCSSQSGHNTVSWYQQALGQGPQFIFQYYREEENGRGNFPPRFSGLQFPNYSSELNVNALELDDSALYLCASSLELGPTYEQYFGPGTRLTVT.

This clone was counted once. The J gene is TRBJ2-2, the V gene TRBV19, with a weak D call TRBD1 (6 bases). The CDR3 spans 13 residues. The ends were cut back, 9 bases at V and 1 base at J, with 9 bases in the middle. Germline V gene lookup returns CDR1 LNHDA and CDR2 SQIVND (reference sequence). The CDR3 sequence: CASKQGNTGELFF. In nucleotides, the CDR3 is TGTGCCAGCAAACAGGGGAACACCGGGGAGCTGTTTTTT.

A word on this clone: The same CDR3 also results from other DNA sequences found in this sample. The rearrangement joins TRBV7-9 to TRBJ1-4; D not certain. This CDR3 contains 14 residues. Germline lookup yields CDR1 SEHNR and CDR2 FQNEAQ (reference sequence). V was trimmed by 0 bases and J by 3 bases, leaving 5 bases between them. CDR3 bases: TGTGCCAGCAGCTTAGCAGGGTCTAATGAAAAACTGTTTTTT. Encoded protein: CASSLAGSNEKLFF.